The 25 T cell receptor beta chains below come from one sample, sequenced in a study of cytomegalovirus exposure and HLA in healthy donors. In the PCR, 60 Vbeta and 13 Jbeta primers were used. Assay used: immunoSEQ multiplex PCR; TCRdb lists only in-frame clones, some missing. There are approximately 150,000 clones in the sample; 70% to 85% occur only once, and around 1.9% lies in the top ten. Input material: PBMCs. The receptors were gathered from a man aged 40-50 years in good health and CMV-seronegative.

The chain carries TRBV29-1 and TRBJ2-1; TRBD1 agrees at 8 bases. The J segment lost 0 bases and the V segment lost 7 bases, leaving 8 bases of the junction unmatched. The CDR3 has 15 residues. Looked up from germline, CDR1 is SQVTM and CDR2 is ANQGSEA. This chain's CDR3 is CSAPGGPSSYNEQFF. The CDR3 region has the DNA TGCAGCGCCCCAGGGGGCCCGAGCTCCTACAATGAGCAGTTCTTC.

The chain links TRBV2 to TRBJ2-1, with 13 bases lining up with TRBD2. The CDR3 covers 16 residues. Germline trimming cut 5 bases from V and 1 base from J; bases unmatched to any gene: 2. Germline V gives CDR1 SNHLY, CDR2 FYNNEI. CDR3 loop: CASSKTSGRSYNEQFF. The CDR3 region has the DNA TGTGCCAGCAGTAAGACTAGCGGGAGGTCCTACAATGAGCAGTTCTTC.

In this sample, this clone turned up once. V usage is TRBV7-2 and J usage is TRBJ2-6; 7 nucleotides agree with TRBD1. V lost 2 bases to trimming and J lost 1 base; unmatched junction nucleotides: 8. Germline V lookup: CDR1 SGHTA, CDR2 FQGNSA. The CDR3 totals 18 residues. Here the CDR3 reads CASSLYDRVRSGANVLTF. CDR3 in DNA: TGTGCCAGCAGCTTATATGACAGGGTCCGATCTGGGGCCAACGTCCTGACTTTC. The entire variable domain, with the rest obtained from reference TRBV7-2 and TRBJ2-6, is as follows: GAGVSQSPSNKVTEKGKDVELRCDPISGHTALYWYRQSLGQGLEFLIYFQGNSAPDKSGLPSDRFSAERTGGSVSTLTIQRTQQEDSAVYLCASSLYDRVRSGANVLTFGAGSRLTVL.

The chain couples TRBV2 to TRBJ1-2; 7 nucleotides match TRBD1. The CDR3 spans 15 residues. V was pared by 7 bases and J by 12 bases, with 20 bases of the junction left unmatched. From germline, CDR1 is SNHLY and CDR2 FYNNEI. The DNA for the CDR3 is TGTGCCAGCACCCTTGACAGGGCTAATCACGGGCAGAACACCTTC. It codes for CASTLDRANHGQNTF.

The chain is built from TRBV28 and TRBJ2-1; no firm D call. The CDR3 is made up of 13 amino acids. V lost 6 bases, J lost 6 bases, and 12 bases lay in between. Germline values: CDR1 MDHEN, CDR2 SYDVKM. The CDR3 sequence: CASSSPFPNEQFF. The CDR3 region has the DNA TGTGCCAGCAGCTCCCCTTTCCCCAATGAGCAGTTCTTC. Full variable domain (outside the CDR3, taken from reference TRBV28 and TRBJ2-1): DVKVTQSSRYLVKRTGEKVFLECVQDMDHENMFWYRQDPGLGLRLIYFSYDVKMKEKGDIPEGYSVSREKKERFSLILESASTNQTSMYLCASSSPFPNEQFFGPGTRLTVL.

The rearrangement links TRBV6-1 to TRBJ2-7; 8 nucleotides match TRBD1. From germline, CDR1 is MNHNS and CDR2 SASEGT. The CDR3 length is 13 residues. The V segment lost 7 bases and the J segment 2 bases; nucleotides outside the gene matches: 4. The CDR3: CASTRTGTYEQYF. CDR3 nucleotide sequence: TGTGCCAGCACCAGGACAGGGACCTACGAGCAGTACTTC.

V is TRBV28 and J is TRBJ1-1; no definite D call. In germline, CDR1 is MDHEN, CDR2 SYDVKM. The CDR3 runs to 15 residues. V was pared by 7 bases and J by 1 base, with 16 bases between. The CDR3 region has the DNA TGTGCCAGCACCCCGGATATGCCAGGGAACACTGAAGCTTTCTTT. Encoded protein: CASTPDMPGNTEAFF.

The chain joins TRBV6-6 to TRBJ2-7, with 9 bases fitting TRBD2. The germline CDR1 and CDR2 sequences are MNHNY and SVGAGI (reference sequence). This CDR3 has 16 residues. V lost 7 bases and J lost 0; bases outside the gene matches: 10. CDR3 in DNA: TGTGCCAGCACCTTAAGGGGGACTAGCTTCTCCTACGAGCAGTACTTC. Amino acid sequence: CASTLRGTSFSYEQYF.

The rearrangement joins TRBV15 to TRBJ1-3; tentative D call: TRBD1 (6 bases). Germline V gives CDR1 LNHNV, CDR2 YYDKDF (reference sequence). This CDR3 spans 16 amino acids. V was clipped by 1 base and J by 4 bases, with 14 bases between them. The CDR3 nucleotides read TGTGCCACCAGCAGAGTCGTGGGGGCGGACGGAAACACCATATATTTT. It yields the protein CATSRVVGADGNTIYF.

The V call is TRBV30, the J call TRBJ1-2; D might be TRBD1 (5 bases). Trimming cost V 2 bases and J 4 bases, with 11 bases left between them. Per germline, CDR1 GTSNPN and CDR2 SVGIG (reference sequence). This CDR3 has 13 residues. The CDR3: CAWSTAGPYGYTF. The CDR3 DNA reads TGTGCCTGGAGTACTGCAGGGCCCTATGGCTACACCTTC.

V and J are TRBV4-1 and TRBJ2-5; TRBD2 matches 9 bases. The end of the DNA is better explained by TRBJ2-7, so the J call may be wrong. Germline CDR1 is MGHRA and CDR2 is YSYEKL. CDR3 length: 18 residues. Here the CDR3 DNA reads TGCGCCAGCAGCCAAGACGGTTCTAGCGGGACAAGCTCTTACGAGCAGTACTTC. This encodes CASSQDGSSGTSSYEQYF.

The chain uses TRBV7-2 and TRBJ2-5; 11 bases map to TRBD2. V gave up 4 bases and J gave up 9 bases; unmatched junction bases: 10. The CDR3 loop spans 15 amino acids. Looked up from germline, CDR1 is SGHTA and CDR2 is FQGNSA. CDR3: CASSSAGTSGGAQYF. The CDR3 DNA sequence: TGTGCCAGCAGCTCGGCCGGGACTAGCGGAGGGGCCCAGTACTTC.

The rearrangement uses TRBV2 and TRBJ2-7; 7 bases align to TRBD1. The CDR3 sequence is 13 residues long. Germline assignment: CDR1 SNHLY and CDR2 FYNNEI. V trimming: 6 bases; J trimming: 2 bases; junction bases outside the gene matches: 4. As DNA, the CDR3 is TGTGCCAGCAGCCAACAGGGGCCCTACGAGCAGTACTTC. Protein: CASSQQGPYEQYF.

The gene calls are TRBV9 and TRBJ2-7; 7 bases are a match to TRBD1. This CDR3 contains 15 residues. Germline values: CDR1 SGDLS, CDR2 YYNGEE. The ends lost 3 bases at V and 2 bases at J; junction bases unmatched: 8. CDR3 bases: TGTGCCAGCAGCGCTACGTCGACAGGGCCCTACGAGCAGTACTTC. Its protein product is CASSATSTGPYEQYF.

The chain joins TRBV18 to TRBJ1-3; D is unresolved. Trimming shortened V by 2 bases and J by 5 bases, and 13 bases separated the two germline ends. This CDR3 region has 15 residues. Germline values: CDR1 KGHSH, CDR2 LQKENI. CDR3 in DNA: TGTGCCAGCTCACCAGTTCGGGGATCCAGAAACACCATATATTTT. Its protein is CASSPVRGSRNTIYF. Full variable domain (rest looked up from reference TRBV18 and TRBJ1-3): NAGVMQNPRHLVRRRGQEARLRCSPMKGHSHVYWYRQLPEEGLKFMVYLQKENIIDESGMPKERFSAEFPKEGPSILRIQQVVRGDSAAYFCASSPVRGSRNTIYFGEGSWLTVV.

The V call is TRBV6-1, the J call TRBJ2-5; TRBD2 might be the D (5 bases). The closer fit of TRBJ2-7 to the DNA end suggests the J call may be wrong. This CDR3 has 11 residues. Germline lookup yields CDR1 MNHNS and CDR2 SASEGT. The CDR3 DNA follows: TGTGCCAGCAAGGCGGGCTACGAGCAGTACTTC. Protein sequence: CASKAGYEQYF.

The V and J genes are TRBV5-1 and TRBJ2-5, with 7 positions matching TRBD2. This CDR3 contains 15 residues. From germline, CDR1 is SGHRS and CDR2 YFSETQ. V lost 1 base, J lost 2 bases, and 5 bases stayed unmatched. CDR3 nucleotides: TGCGCCAGCAGCTTGTTTGCGGGAGAACAAGAGACCCAGTACTTC. It translates to CASSLFAGEQETQYF.

This chain joins TRBV28 and TRBJ2-7; 10 bases map to TRBD2. The germline V gene encodes CDR1 MDHEN and CDR2 SYDVKM. The ends lost 9 bases at V and 3 bases at J; junction bases unmatched: 8. This CDR3 contains 14 residues. The CDR3 is CASETSGPLYEQYF. CDR3 DNA: TGTGCCAGTGAGACTAGCGGGCCACTCTACGAGCAGTACTTC. The full variable domain, its missing parts supplied by reference TRBV28 and TRBJ2-7, is DVKVTQSSRYLVKRTGEKVFLECVQDMDHENMFWYRQDPGLGLRLIYFSYDVKMKEKGDIPEGYSVSREKKERFSLILESASTNQTSMYLCASETSGPLYEQYFGPGTRLTVT.

This chain links TRBV6-5 with TRBJ2-7; D unclear. Trimming removed 2 bases from V and 6 bases from J, with 20 bases in between. CDR1 is MNHEY, CDR2 SVGAGI, per germline. The CDR3 is 16 residues long. The chain's CDR3 is CASSYLLPGRPLEQYF. The CDR3 DNA sequence: TGTGCCAGCAGTTACCTCCTCCCAGGTCGTCCCCTCGAGCAGTACTTC.

The chain joins TRBV28 to TRBJ2-5; TRBD1 might be the D (6 bases). Per germline, CDR1 MDHEN and CDR2 SYDVKM. This CDR3 region has 16 residues. The V gene lost 5 bases and the J gene lost 3 bases, with 19 bases spanning the gap. CDR3 sequence (DNA): TGTGCCAGCAGTGGCATCAAACAGGGAAAGGAAGAGACCCAGTACTTC. Its protein is CASSGIKQGKEETQYF.

V and J are TRBV5-6 and TRBJ2-7, with D perhaps TRBD2 (6 bases). Germline V gene lookup returns CDR1 SGHDT and CDR2 YYEEEE. V was clipped by 4 bases and J by 0 bases, with 14 bases between them. The CDR3 is made up of 15 amino acids. The CDR3 sequence is CASSPGGWSSYEQYF. DNA of the CDR3: TGTGCCAGCAGCCCCGGAGGGTGGAGCTCCTACGAGCAGTACTTC.

This chain's CDR3 is CASSLKSGHWALYEQYF. The DNA for the CDR3 is TGTGCCAGCAGCTTGAAATCCGGACATTGGGCCCTCTACGAGCAGTACTTC. This chain joins TRBV5-4 and TRBJ2-5; possibly TRBD1 for D (5 bases). The better agreement between TRBJ2-7 and the DNA end casts doubt on the J call. Germline CDR1 SGHNT, CDR2 YYREEE (reference sequence). CDR3 length: 17 residues.

This sequence joins TRBV28 and TRBJ2-2, with 9 positions matching TRBD2. Germline CDR1 and CDR2: MDHEN and SYDVKM. Trimming took 6 bases from V and 0 from J; bases not matched to a gene: 2. The CDR3 spans 15 residues. The CDR3, as DNA: TGTGCCAGCAGCAGCGGGGGGTCGAACACCGGGGAGCTGTTTTTT. It yields the protein CASSSGGSNTGELFF.

The chain uses TRBV28 and TRBJ2-7, with a weak D call TRBD2 (5 bases). The V gene lost 7 bases and the J gene lost 2 bases, with 18 bases spanning the gap. CDR3 length: 15 residues. Germline values: CDR1 MDHEN, CDR2 SYDVKM. Here the CDR3 DNA reads TGTGCCAGCACAGGTGAGGGAGTTCGGACCTACGAGCAGTACTTC. Translation: CASTGEGVRTYEQYF.

The V and J genes are TRBV5-4 and TRBJ2-6; D is possibly TRBD2 (6 bases). This CDR3 comprises 19 residues. The V end was cut by 4 bases, the J end by 0 bases, with 20 bases between. Germline V gene lookup returns CDR1 SGHNT and CDR2 YYREEE (reference sequence). The CDR3: CASSRGLRGLGSGANVLTF. CDR3 DNA sequence: TGTGCCAGCAGCCGTGGACTACGCGGGTTAGGCTCTGGGGCCAACGTCCTGACTTTC. Filled out from reference TRBV5-4 and TRBJ2-6, the complete variable domain reads ETGVTQSPTHLIKTRGQQVTLRCSSQSGHNTVSWYQQALGQGPQFIFQYYREEENGRGNFPPRFSGLQFPNYSSELNVNALELDDSALYLCASSRGLRGLGSGANVLTFGAGSRLTVL.